Given below is one T cell receptor beta chain in context. The data are from a study of T cells in Graves' hyperthyroidism and ophthalmopathy. The CDR3 contains 18 residues. The V end was cut by 8 bases, the J end by 5 bases, with 27 bases between. Germline lookup yields CDR1 MDHEN and CDR2 SYDVKM. Template material for amplifying TCR beta CDR3 regions consisted of RNA transcripts. Carried out on the TCR CDR3, a first-round RT-PCR used the HTBI primer set. TCRdb analysed the multiplex PCR reads with MiXCR anew, one entry per CDR3 protein. The sample includes approximately 260,000 distinct CDR3 sequences, 13% to 15% of them seen just once. Isolation of PBMCs was performed on about 10 ml fresh peripheral blood.

The material sequenced was blood. The receptor's source is a woman aged 45-59 years with Graves' hyperthyroidism that later progressed to Graves' ophthalmopathy. The rearrangement joins TRBV28 to TRBJ2-2; tentatively, D is TRBD2 (6 bases). CDR3 sequence: CASGLPSGLLERTGELFF. Written as DNA, the CDR3 is TGTGCCAGCGGTCTACCCTCGGGACTCCTCGAGAGAACCGGGGAGCTGTTTTTT.